This TCR beta chain was identified in a study of T cell responses to AZD1222 COVID-19 vaccine. As for the study in general: Pooling of second doses given at about 4 or about 12 weeks was done. Study-wide results and caveats: Among AZD1222 vaccinees, only 5 to 7 were seropositive at baseline. Once two AZD1222 doses were given, Spike-specific TCR breadth and depth went up.

Generated by immunoSEQ multiplex PCR, the TCRdb table keeps only in-frame clones and is missing some. In the table there are around 80,000 clones, over 75% of which are singletons. Trimming took 4 bases from V and 5 from J, leaving 14 bases between them. Germline-derived CDR1 and CDR2 are LGHDT and YNNKEL (reference sequence). The CDR3 is made up of 14 amino acids. Notes on this clone: No antigen is known for it.

The sample was peripheral blood, taken on day 0 of AZD1222 vaccination. This TCR was sampled from an adult in good health. The chain has TRBV3-1 (or the pseudogene TRBV3-2) and TRBJ1-1; D may be TRBD1 (6 bases). The CDR3 DNA reads as TGTGCCAGCAGCCCGACTCCCCAGGGGACTGAAGCTTTCTTT. Encoded protein: CASSPTPQGTEAFF.